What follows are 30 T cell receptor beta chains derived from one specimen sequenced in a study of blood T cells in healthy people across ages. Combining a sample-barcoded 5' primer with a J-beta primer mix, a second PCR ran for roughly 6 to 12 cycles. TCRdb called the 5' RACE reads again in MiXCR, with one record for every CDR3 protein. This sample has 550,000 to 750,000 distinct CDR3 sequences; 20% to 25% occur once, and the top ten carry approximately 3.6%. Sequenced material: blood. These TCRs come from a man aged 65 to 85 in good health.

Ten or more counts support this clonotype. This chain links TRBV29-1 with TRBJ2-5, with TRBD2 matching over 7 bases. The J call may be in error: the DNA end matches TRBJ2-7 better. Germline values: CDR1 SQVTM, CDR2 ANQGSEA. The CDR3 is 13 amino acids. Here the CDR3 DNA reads TGCAGCGTTGGAGCGGGGAGGGTCTACGAGCAGTACTTC. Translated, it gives CSVGAGRVYEQYF.

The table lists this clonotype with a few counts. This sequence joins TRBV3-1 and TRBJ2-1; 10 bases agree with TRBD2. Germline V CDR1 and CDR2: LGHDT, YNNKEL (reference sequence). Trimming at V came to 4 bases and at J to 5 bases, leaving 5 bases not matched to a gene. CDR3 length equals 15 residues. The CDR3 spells CASSPMLAGDNEQFF. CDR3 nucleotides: TGTGCCAGCAGCCCGATGCTAGCGGGAGACAATGAGCAGTTCTTC.

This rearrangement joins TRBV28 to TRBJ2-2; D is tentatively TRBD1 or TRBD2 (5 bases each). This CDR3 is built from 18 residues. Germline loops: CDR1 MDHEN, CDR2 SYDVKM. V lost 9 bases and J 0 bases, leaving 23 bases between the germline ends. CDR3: CASSTPLLGRTNTGELFF. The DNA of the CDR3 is TGTGCCAGTAGTACACCGCTATTGGGACGTACGAACACCGGGGAGCTGTTTTTT.

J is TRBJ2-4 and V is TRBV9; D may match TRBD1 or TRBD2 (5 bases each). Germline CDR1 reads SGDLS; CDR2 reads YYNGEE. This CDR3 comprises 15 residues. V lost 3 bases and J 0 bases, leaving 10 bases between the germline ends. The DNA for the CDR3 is TGTGCCAGCAGCGGTCAGGGAGTAGCCAAAAACATTCAGTACTTC. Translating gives CASSGQGVAKNIQYF.

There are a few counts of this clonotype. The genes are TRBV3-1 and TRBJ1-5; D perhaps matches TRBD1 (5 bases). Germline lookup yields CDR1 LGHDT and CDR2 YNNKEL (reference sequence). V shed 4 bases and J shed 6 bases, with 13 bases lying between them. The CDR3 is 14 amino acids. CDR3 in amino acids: CASSPDSGTQPQHF. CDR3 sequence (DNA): TGTGCCAGCAGCCCTGACAGCGGGACTCAGCCCCAGCATTTT.

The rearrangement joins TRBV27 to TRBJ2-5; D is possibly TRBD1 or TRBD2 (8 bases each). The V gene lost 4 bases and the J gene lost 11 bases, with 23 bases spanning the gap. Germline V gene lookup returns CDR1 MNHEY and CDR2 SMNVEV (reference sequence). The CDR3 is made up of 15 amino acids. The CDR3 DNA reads TGTGCCAGCAGTTCCACTGGACAGGGAGCGGGGGAGCAGTACTTC. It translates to CASSSTGQGAGEQYF.

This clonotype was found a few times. The CDR3 spells CSARGGTGVTFF. As DNA, the CDR3 is TGCAGTGCTAGAGGCGGGACAGGGGTTACTTTCTTT. The chain employs TRBV20-1 and TRBJ1-1; 10 bases are shared with TRBD1. Per germline, CDR1 DFQATT and CDR2 SNEGSKA (reference sequence). The ends lost 1 base at V and 12 bases at J; junction bases unmatched: 5. The CDR3 is made up of 12 amino acids.

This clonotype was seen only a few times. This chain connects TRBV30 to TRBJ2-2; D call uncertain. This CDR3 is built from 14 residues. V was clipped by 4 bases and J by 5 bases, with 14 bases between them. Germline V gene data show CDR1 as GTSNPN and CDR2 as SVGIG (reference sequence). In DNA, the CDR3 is TGTGCCTGGATCGCGAATGTCCGTACCGGGGAGCTGTTTTTT. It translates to CAWIANVRTGELFF.

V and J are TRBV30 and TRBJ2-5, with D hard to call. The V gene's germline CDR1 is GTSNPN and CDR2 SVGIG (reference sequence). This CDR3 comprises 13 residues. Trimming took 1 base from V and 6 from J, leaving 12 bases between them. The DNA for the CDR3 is TGTGCCTGGAGTGGCGGCCCAGGAAAGACCCAGTACTTC. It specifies CAWSGGPGKTQYF.

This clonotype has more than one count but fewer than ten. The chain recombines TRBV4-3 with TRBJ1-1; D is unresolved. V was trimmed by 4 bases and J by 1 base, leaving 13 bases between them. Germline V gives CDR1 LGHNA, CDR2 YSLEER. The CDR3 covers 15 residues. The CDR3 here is CASSPGPGKNTEAFF. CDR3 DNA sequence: TGCGCCAGCAGCCCCGGACCCGGGAAGAACACTGAAGCTTTCTTT.

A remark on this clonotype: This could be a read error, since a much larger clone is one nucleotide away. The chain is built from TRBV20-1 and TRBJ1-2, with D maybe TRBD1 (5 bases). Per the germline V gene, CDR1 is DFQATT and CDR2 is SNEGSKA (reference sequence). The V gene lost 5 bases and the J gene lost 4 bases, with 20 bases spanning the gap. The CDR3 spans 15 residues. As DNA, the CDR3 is TGCAGTGCTGGGGGAACCGACAGCGACTTCTATGGCTACACCTTC. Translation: CSAGGTDSDFYGYTF.

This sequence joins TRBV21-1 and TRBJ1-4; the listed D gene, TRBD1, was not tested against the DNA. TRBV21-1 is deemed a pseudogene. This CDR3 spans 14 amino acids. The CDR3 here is CASSPGGRTEKLFF. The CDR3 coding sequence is TGTGCCAGCAGCCCCGGGGGCAGAACTGAAAAACTGTTTTTT.

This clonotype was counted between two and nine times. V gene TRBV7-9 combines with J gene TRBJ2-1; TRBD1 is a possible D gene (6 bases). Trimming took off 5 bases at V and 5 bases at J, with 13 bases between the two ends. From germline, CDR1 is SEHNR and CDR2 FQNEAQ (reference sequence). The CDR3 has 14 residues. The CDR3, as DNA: TGTGCCAGCAGCCCGACAGGAGTTAACAATGAGCAGTTCTTC. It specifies CASSPTGVNNEQFF.

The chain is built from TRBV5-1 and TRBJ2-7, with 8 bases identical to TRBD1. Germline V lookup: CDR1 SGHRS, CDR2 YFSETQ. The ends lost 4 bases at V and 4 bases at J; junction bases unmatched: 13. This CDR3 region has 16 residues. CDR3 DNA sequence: TGCGCCAGCAGCCCGGACAGGGCAGTTCTGGGGTACGAGCAGTACTTC. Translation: CASSPDRAVLGYEQYF.

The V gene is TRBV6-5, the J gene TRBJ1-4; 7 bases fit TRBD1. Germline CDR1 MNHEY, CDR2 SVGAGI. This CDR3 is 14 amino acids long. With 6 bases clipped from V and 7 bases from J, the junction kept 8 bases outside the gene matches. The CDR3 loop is CASSHRGGGEKLFF. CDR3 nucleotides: TGTGCCAGCAGCCACAGGGGAGGGGGTGAAAAACTGTTTTTT.

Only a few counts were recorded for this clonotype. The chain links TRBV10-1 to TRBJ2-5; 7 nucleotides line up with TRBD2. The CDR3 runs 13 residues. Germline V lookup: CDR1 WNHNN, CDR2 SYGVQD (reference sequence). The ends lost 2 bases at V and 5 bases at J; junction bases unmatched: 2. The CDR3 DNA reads TGCGCCAGCAGTGAGGGGGGAGGGGAGACCCAGTACTTC. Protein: CASSEGGGETQYF.

CDR3 bases: TGCGCCAGCAGCTTTGAGGGGGAAGAGACCCAGTACTTC. Its protein product is CASSFEGEETQYF. This chain joins TRBV5-1 and TRBJ2-5, with TRBD1 as a possible D gene (6 bases). With 2 bases removed from V and 3 bases from J, the gap between germline ends came to 8 bases. The germline V gene has CDR1 SGHRS and CDR2 YFSETQ. This CDR3 spans 13 amino acids. Complete variable domain (other parts from reference TRBV5-1 and TRBJ2-5): KAGVTQTPRYLIKTRGQQVTLSCSPISGHRSVSWYQQTPGQGLQFLFEYFSETQRNKGNFPGRFSGRQFSNSRSEMNVSTLELGDSALYLCASSFEGEETQYFGPGTRLLVL.

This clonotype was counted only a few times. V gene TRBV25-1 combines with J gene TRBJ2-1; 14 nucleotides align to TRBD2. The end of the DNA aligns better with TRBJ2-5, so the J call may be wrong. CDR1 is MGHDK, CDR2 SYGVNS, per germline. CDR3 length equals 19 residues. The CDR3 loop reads CASSEFEFPGLAGEETQYF. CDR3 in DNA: TGTGCCAGCAGTGAATTTGAGTTTCCGGGACTAGCGGGAGAAGAGACCCAGTACTTC.

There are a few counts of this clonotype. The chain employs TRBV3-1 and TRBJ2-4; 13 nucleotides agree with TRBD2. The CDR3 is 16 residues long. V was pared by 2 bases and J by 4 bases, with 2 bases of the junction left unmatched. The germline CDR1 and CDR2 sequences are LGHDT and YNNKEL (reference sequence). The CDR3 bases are TGTGCCAGCAGCCAAAGGGGACTAGCGGGGAAAAACATTCAGTACTTC. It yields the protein CASSQRGLAGKNIQYF.

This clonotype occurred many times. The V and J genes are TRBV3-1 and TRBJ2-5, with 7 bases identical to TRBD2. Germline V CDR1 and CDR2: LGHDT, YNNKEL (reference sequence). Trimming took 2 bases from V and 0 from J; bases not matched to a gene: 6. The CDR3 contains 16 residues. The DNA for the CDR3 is TGTGCCAGCAGCCAACTGCCTAGCGGCTACCAAGAGACCCAGTACTTC. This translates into CASSQLPSGYQETQYF.

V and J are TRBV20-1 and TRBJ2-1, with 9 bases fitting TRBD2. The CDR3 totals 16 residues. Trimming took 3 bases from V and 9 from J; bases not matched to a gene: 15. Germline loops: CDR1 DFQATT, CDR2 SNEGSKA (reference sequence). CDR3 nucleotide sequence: TGCAGTGCTAGTGGGATCTTAGCGGGAGAAATTGGTGAGCAGTTCTTC. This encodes CSASGILAGEIGEQFF.

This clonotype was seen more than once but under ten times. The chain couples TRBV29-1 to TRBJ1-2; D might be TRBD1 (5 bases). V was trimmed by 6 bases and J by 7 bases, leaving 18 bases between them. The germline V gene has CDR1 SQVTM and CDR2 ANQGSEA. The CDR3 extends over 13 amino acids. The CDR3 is CSVPPQGAGGYTF. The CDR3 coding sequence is TGCAGCGTCCCACCGCAGGGCGCGGGTGGCTACACCTTC.

DNA for the CDR3: TGTGCCAGCAGCTCTTCCCCCTTAGCGGGAAGGCTGAATGAGCAGTTCTTC. This gives the protein CASSSSPLAGRLNEQFF. The V and J genes are TRBV11-3 and TRBJ2-5, with 8 bases matching TRBD2. The end of the DNA fits TRBJ2-1 better, so the J call may be wrong. The V gene's germline CDR1 is SGHNT and CDR2 YENEEA. This CDR3 region has 17 residues.

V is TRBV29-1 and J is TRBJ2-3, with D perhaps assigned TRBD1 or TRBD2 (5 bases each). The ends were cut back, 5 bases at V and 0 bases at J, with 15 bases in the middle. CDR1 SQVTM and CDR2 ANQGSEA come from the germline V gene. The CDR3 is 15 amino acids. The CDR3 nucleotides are TGCAGCGTTACGTCAGGGAGCACTAGCACAGATACGCAGTATTTT. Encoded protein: CSVTSGSTSTDTQYF.

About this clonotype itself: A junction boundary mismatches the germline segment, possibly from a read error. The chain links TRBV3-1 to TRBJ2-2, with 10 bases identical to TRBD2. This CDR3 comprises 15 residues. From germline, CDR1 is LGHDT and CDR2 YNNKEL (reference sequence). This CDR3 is CASRQAGGPGGELFF. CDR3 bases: TGTGCCAGCAGGCAAGCGGGAGGGCCCGGCGGGGAGCTGTTTTTT.

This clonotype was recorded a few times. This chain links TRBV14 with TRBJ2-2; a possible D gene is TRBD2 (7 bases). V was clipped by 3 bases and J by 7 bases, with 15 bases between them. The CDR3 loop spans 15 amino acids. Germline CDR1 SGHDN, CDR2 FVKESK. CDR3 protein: CASSHRRGAGGELFF. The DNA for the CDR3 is TGTGCCAGCAGCCATCGTCGGGGGGCCGGCGGGGAGCTGTTTTTT.

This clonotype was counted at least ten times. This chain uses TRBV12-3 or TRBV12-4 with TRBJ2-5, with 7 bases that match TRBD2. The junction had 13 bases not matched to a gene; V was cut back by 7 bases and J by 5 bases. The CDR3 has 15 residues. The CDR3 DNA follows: TGTGCCAGCACCCCTTCCCTCGGGGGAGGGGAGACCCAGTACTTC. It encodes CASTPSLGGGETQYF.

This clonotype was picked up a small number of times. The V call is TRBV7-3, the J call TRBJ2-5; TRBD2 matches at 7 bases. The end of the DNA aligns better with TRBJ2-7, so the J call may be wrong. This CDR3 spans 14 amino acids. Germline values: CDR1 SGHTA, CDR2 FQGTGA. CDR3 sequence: CASSLAGAQGEQYF. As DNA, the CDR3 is TGTGCCAGCAGCTTAGCGGGAGCGCAGGGCGAGCAGTACTTC.

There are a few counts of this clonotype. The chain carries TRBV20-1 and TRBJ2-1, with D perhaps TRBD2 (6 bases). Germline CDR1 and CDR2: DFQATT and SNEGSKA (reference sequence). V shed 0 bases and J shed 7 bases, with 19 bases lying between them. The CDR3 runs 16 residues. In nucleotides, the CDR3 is TGCAGTGCTAGAGATCTCGGCCTAGCGAACTTGAATGAGCAGTTCTTC. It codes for CSARDLGLANLNEQFF.

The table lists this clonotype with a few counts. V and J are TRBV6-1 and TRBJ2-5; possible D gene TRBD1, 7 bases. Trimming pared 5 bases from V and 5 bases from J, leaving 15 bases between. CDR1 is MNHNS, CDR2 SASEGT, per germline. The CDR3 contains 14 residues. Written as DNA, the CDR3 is TGTGCCAGCAGTCATAACAGGGGAGGTGAGACCCAGTACTTC. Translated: CASSHNRGGETQYF.